In this sample, the clone carrying this T cell receptor (beta chain) turned up once. The antigen remains unidentified. This sample is part of a study of T cells in localized non-small cell lung cancer. TCRdb's table, derived via immunoSEQ multiplex PCR, lists solely in-frame clones and lacks some. Among over 30,000 clones listed, over 70% were seen once. The CDR3 extends over 13 amino acids. Germline assignment: CDR1 LNHDA and CDR2 SQIVND (reference sequence). V lost 1 base and J lost 5, with 6 bases in between. Study conclusions and caveats: The study sequenced only one region of the tumor. As a result, intratumor heterogeneity could not be excluded and remains possible. With higher T cell density in blood came longer overall survival. Uninvolved neighboring lung showed the greatest T cell clonality, exceeding tumor. There were a median 57 of the top 100 tumor clones appearing in adjacent lung.

This sequence was found in a woman between 35 and 70 years old with stage I lung adenocarcinoma. The sample in question was peripheral blood, obtained before any cancer treatment. The rearrangement uses TRBV19 and TRBJ1-5, with no clear D. The CDR3 spells CASSIVGDQPQHF. The CDR3 region has the DNA TGTGCCAGTAGTATAGTTGGCGATCAGCCCCAGCATTTT.